Listed below are T cell receptor beta chains from one sample, sequenced in a study of blood T cell repertoires in COVID-19. Clones were read by immunoSEQ multiplex PCR, and TCRdb kept only the in-frame ones, dropping some. The sample comprises 350,000 to 500,000 clones, about 88% of which are singletons, and about 1.4% rests with the top ten. The material sequenced was PBMCs or T cells enriched from blood (not recorded which). The receptors were sampled from a woman aged 18-35 years who had been exposed to COVID-19. The CDR3 runs from the conserved cysteine through the conserved F or W. D genes are given only for firm matches. Clone size is shown for a subset of rows, as once, few, many or a class of expanded clone.

d_gene	v_gene	j_gene	abundance	CDR3aa	CDR3nt
NA	TRBV5-6	TRBJ2-7	few	CASSLGLAAHEQYF	TGTGCCAGCAGCTTGGGACTCGCCGCCCACGAGCAGTACTTC
TRBD2	TRBV5-4	TRBJ2-2	NA	CASSRIAGGFSGELFF	TGTGCCAGCAGCCGAATAGCGGGGGGGTTTAGCGGGGAGCTGTTTTTT
TRBD1	TRBV20-1	TRBJ1-5	NA	CSASPIPGQNNQPQHF	TGCAGTGCTAGTCCTATTCCGGGACAGAACAATCAGCCCCAGCATTTT
NA	TRBV6-5	TRBJ2-6	NA	CASTQGANVLTF	TGTGCCAGCACCCAAGGGGCCAACGTCCTGACTTTC
TRBD2	TRBV9	TRBJ2-7	NA	CASSVGLAGDSYEQYF	TGTGCCAGCAGCGTGGGACTAGCGGGAGACTCCTACGAGCAGTACTTC
NA	TRBV6-1	TRBJ2-7	NA	CASSDSISRTYAQYF	TGTGCCAGCAGTGATAGTATCTCCCGAACCTACGCGCAGTACTTC
TRBD2	TRBV9	TRBJ2-7	NA	CASSPLSGVSYEQYF	TGTGCCAGCAGCCCTTTAAGCGGGGTATCCTACGAGCAGTACTTC
NA	TRBV3-1/TRBV3-2	TRBJ2-7	NA	CASSQGTYEQYF	TGTGCCAGCAGCCAAGGGACTTACGAGCAGTACTTC
TRBD1	TRBV3-1/TRBV3-2	TRBJ1-5	NA	CASSRDSSANQPQHF	TGTGCCAGCAGCCGGGACAGCTCCGCCAATCAGCCCCAGCATTTT
TRBD2	TRBV28	TRBJ2-7	once	CASTIRGGGMPYEQYF	TGTGCCAGCACCATCCGGGGGGGAGGGATGCCCTACGAGCAGTACTTC
NA	TRBV6-2/TRBV6-3	TRBJ1-2	NA	CASSYNSDSNYGYTF	TGTGCCAGCAGTTACAATTCGGACAGTAACTATGGCTACACCTTC
TRBD1	TRBV7-3	TRBJ2-1	NA	CASSLTAGGSYNEQFF	TGTGCCAGCAGCTTAACGGCAGGGGGCTCCTACAATGAGCAGTTCTTC
TRBD2	TRBV12-3/TRBV12-4	TRBJ2-1	NA	CASISGSYNEQFF	TGTGCCAGCATTAGCGGGAGCTACAATGAGCAGTTCTTC
TRBD1	TRBV28	TRBJ2-6	NA	CASSQGAGANVLTF	TGTGCCAGCAGCCAGGGGGCTGGGGCCAACGTCCTGACTTTC
NA	TRBV19	TRBJ2-5	NA	CASSMSVGGWETQYF	TGTGCCAGTAGTATGTCCGTCGGGGGTTGGGAGACCCAGTACTTC
NA	TRBV4-1	TRBJ2-7	few	CASSPLTGREQYF	TGCGCCAGCAGCCCGCTGACGGGGAGGGAGCAGTACTTC
TRBD1	TRBV7-2	TRBJ1-6	NA	CASSRTGGNNNSPLHF	TGTGCCAGCAGCCGGACAGGGGGCAATAATAATTCACCCCTCCACTTT
TRBD2	TRBV4-2	TRBJ2-1	NA	CASSPGTSLFF	TGTGCCAGCAGCCCGGGGACTAGCCTGTTCTTC
TRBD2	TRBV4-2	TRBJ2-7	NA	CASSQDYGLGDPYEQYF	TGTGCCAGCAGCCAAGACTACGGACTAGGGGATCCCTACGAGCAGTACTTC
TRBD1	TRBV29-1	TRBJ2-4	NA	CSVGPGQGANRLAKNIQYF	TGCAGCGTTGGGCCTGGACAGGGGGCCAACCGTCTAGCCAAAAACATTCAGTACTTC
NA	TRBV4-2	TRBJ2-7	few	CASSQVWDKPGAQYF	TGTGCCAGCAGCCAAGTATGGGACAAACCGGGCGCGCAGTACTTC
TRBD1	TRBV7-9	TRBJ1-2	NA	CASSGQGAVGYTF	TGTGCCAGCAGCGGACAGGGGGCGGTTGGCTACACCTTC
TRBD2	TRBV29-1	TRBJ2-3	NA	CSVEILAGGRPDTQYF	TGCAGCGTTGAAATTCTAGCGGGAGGCCGCCCAGATACGCAGTATTTT
TRBD2	TRBV27	TRBJ2-1	NA	CASSLVAGGNEQFF	TGTGCCAGCAGTTTGGTAGCGGGAGGGAATGAGCAGTTCTTC
TRBD1	TRBV7-2	TRBJ2-5	NA	CASSWDRVETQYF	TGTGCCAGCAGCTGGGACAGAGTAGAGACCCAGTACTTC
TRBD1	TRBV2	TRBJ1-1	NA	CASSEAEGAVNTEAFF	TGTGCCAGCAGTGAAGCGGAGGGGGCGGTGAACACTGAAGCTTTCTTT
NA	TRBV2	TRBJ1-2	NA	CASSEEQGAYGYTF	TGTGCCAGCAGTGAAGAACAGGGTGCCTATGGCTACACCTTC
NA	TRBV19	TRBJ1-5	NA	CASSIQRNSNQPQHF	TGTGCCAGTAGTATTCAGCGGAATAGCAATCAGCCCCAGCATTTT
TRBD2	TRBV27	TRBJ2-7	NA	CASRVAGGDEQYF	TGTGCCAGTAGGGTAGCGGGAGGGGACGAGCAGTACTTC
NA	TRBV19	TRBJ2-1	NA	CASSMGGSYNEQFF	TGTGCCAGTAGTATGGGGGGATCCTACAATGAGCAGTTCTTC
NA	TRBV6-5	TRBJ2-7	NA	CASSYSSSALYEQYF	TGTGCCAGCAGTTACTCGAGCTCTGCGCTTTACGAGCAGTACTTC
TRBD1	TRBV19	TRBJ1-2	NA	CASSTDRGPGGYTF	TGTGCCAGTAGTACAGACAGGGGACCGGGAGGCTACACCTTC
NA	TRBV15	TRBJ1-1	few	CATSKQTAEAFF	TGTGCCACCAGCAAACAGACAGCAGAAGCTTTCTTT
NA	TRBV15	TRBJ2-7	NA	CATSRDSGSSYEQYF	TGTGCCACCAGCAGAGACTCGGGGAGTTCCTACGAGCAGTACTTC
TRBD1	TRBV18	TRBJ2-7	once	CASSTGYEQYF	TGTGCCAGCTCGACAGGGTACGAGCAGTACTTC
TRBD2	TRBV15	TRBJ2-7	few	CATSRGTSGLRAEQYF	TGTGCCACCAGCAGAGGGACTAGCGGTTTGCGGGCGGAGCAGTACTTC
NA	TRBV7-9	TRBJ1-3	NA	CASSLAPGLAGNTIYF	TGTGCCAGCAGCTTAGCGCCAGGGTTGGCTGGAAACACCATATATTTT
TRBD2	TRBV9	TRBJ2-1	NA	CASSVGGSGSDNEQFF	TGTGCCAGCAGCGTAGGAGGTAGCGGGAGTGATAATGAGCAGTTCTTC
NA	TRBV18	TRBJ2-7	NA	CASRGTDKGYEQYF	TGTGCCAGCCGGGGGACGGACAAGGGTTACGAGCAGTACTTC
NA	TRBV29-1	TRBJ1-2	NA	CSVEYTVYGYTF	TGCAGCGTTGAATACACAGTCTATGGCTACACCTTC
TRBD1	TRBV28	TRBJ1-1	NA	CASTPTGYTEAFF	TGTGCCAGCACACCGACAGGGTACACTGAAGCTTTCTTT
NA	TRBV25-1	TRBJ1-2	NA	CASSEFSGMYYTF	TGTGCCAGCAGTGAATTTTCGGGGATGTACTACACCTTC
TRBD2	TRBV14	TRBJ2-1	NA	CASSLPGLADEQFF	TGTGCCAGCAGCCTCCCCGGACTAGCGGATGAGCAGTTCTTC
NA	TRBV28	TRBJ1-1	NA	CASSFHLGTEAFF	TGTGCCAGCAGTTTTCATCTCGGGACTGAAGCTTTCTTT
TRBD2	TRBV11-2	TRBJ2-3	NA	CASSPTSSGTDTQYF	TGTGCCAGCAGCCCGACTAGCTCGGGCACAGATACGCAGTATTTT
NA	TRBV29-1	TRBJ2-3	NA	CSVGSPQFTDTQYF	TGCAGCGTTGGGAGTCCCCAATTCACAGATACGCAGTATTTT
NA	TRBV5-1	TRBJ2-2	NA	CASSLDYRNTGELFF	TGCGCCAGCAGCCTGGACTACCGGAACACCGGGGAGCTGTTTTTT
NA	TRBV9	TRBJ2-7	NA	CASSVEGQGTQEQYF	TGTGCCAGCAGCGTAGAGGGACAAGGGACACAAGAGCAGTACTTC
NA	TRBV28	TRBJ1-2	NA	CASSLSRVGYTF	TGTGCCAGCAGTTTATCCAGGGTGGGCTACACCTTC
TRBD2	TRBV5-4	TRBJ2-5	once	CASSLPLAGGETQYF	TGTGCCAGCAGCTTACCACTAGCGGGAGGGGAGACCCAGTACTTC
NA	TRBV7-8	TRBJ1-2	NA	CASSFEVRGDYGYTF	TGTGCCAGCAGCTTTGAGGTCCGGGGGGACTATGGCTACACCTTC
NA	TRBV4-1	TRBJ1-2	NA	CASSSDRSSRNYGYTF	TGCGCCAGCAGCTCTGACAGGTCCTCCCGTAACTATGGCTACACCTTC
TRBD2	TRBV7-2	TRBJ2-3	NA	CASRQTGTRGMDTQYF	TGTGCCAGCCGCCAGACCGGGACTAGGGGTATGGATACGCAGTATTTT
TRBD1	TRBV18	TRBJ2-7	NA	CASSSKRQGPGTSHYEQYF	TGTGCCAGCTCATCAAAACGACAGGGCCCCGGGACCTCCCACTACGAGCAGTACTTC
NA	TRBV7-2	TRBJ2-1	NA	CASSPHGQSNEQFF	TGTGCCAGCAGCCCGCATGGACAAAGCAATGAGCAGTTCTTC
TRBD1	TRBV28	TRBJ2-1	NA	CASSFLGQGLGRNEQFF	TGTGCCAGCAGTTTTCTGGGACAGGGGTTGGGCCGCAATGAGCAGTTCTTC
NA	TRBV2	TRBJ2-5	NA	CASSFTELETQYF	TGTGCCAGCAGTTTTACTGAGTTGGAGACCCAGTACTTC
TRBD1	TRBV7-3	TRBJ2-2	NA	CASSAKGAVAGELFF	TGTGCCAGCAGCGCCAAGGGGGCGGTGGCCGGGGAGCTGTTTTTT
TRBD1	TRBV14	TRBJ2-1	NA	CASSQGTGNYNEQFF	TGTGCCAGCAGCCAAGGGACAGGGAACTACAATGAGCAGTTCTTC
NA	TRBV14	TRBJ1-3	few	CASSSPGAGNTIYF	TGTGCCAGCAGCTCACCCGGGGCTGGAAACACCATATATTTT